The present entry profiles one T cell receptor (beta chain) with its context. As yet, its antigen is unknown. Germline V gene data show CDR1 as SEHNR and CDR2 as FQNEAQ (reference sequence). The germline V and J ends were trimmed by 1 base and 0 bases, with 12 bases remaining between them. The CDR3 is 16 amino acids. This entry is derived from a study of blood T cells in healthy people across ages. Study-wide results and limits: Per million T cells, TCR beta diversity dropped roughly linearly as age increased.

Primed by a sample-barcoded 5' primer and a J-beta primer mix, a second PCR proceeded for about 6 to 12 cycles. A tag from a template-switch adaptor with 12 random nucleotides marked each cDNA molecule. Via MiXCR, TCRdb re-called the 5' RACE reads, giving one row per CDR3 protein. The profile shows some 880,000 distinct CDR3 sequences, roughly 40% of them singletons. This chain uses TRBV7-9 with TRBJ1-1; D unresolved. This TCR was recovered from a man younger than 30 in good health. Sequencing input: blood. The CDR3 reads CASSLGRTLMNTEAFF. DNA of the CDR3: TGTGCCAGCAGCTTAGGACGGACCCTCATGAACACTGAAGCTTTCTTT.